These 32 T cell receptor beta chains share one sample of origin, sequenced in a study of T-cell memory formation after mild COVID-19 (TCRdb year 2021). Library construction relied on 5' RACE. TCRdb lists the instrument as Illumina NovaSeq 6000. The raw public reads went through TCRdb reprocessing: fastp at Q25, MiXCR clone calling, in-frame beta chains kept. Here each entry gathers all rows of one CDR3 protein and keeps the most common genes and DNA. The sample profile shows around 140,000 distinct CDR3 sequences; roughly 21% of them were found once. The top ten clonotypes cover 2% to 2.5% of the sample. The source material was PBMCs or a T cell subset sorted from them (not recorded which). These TCRs come from an adult woman who had mild COVID-19 (a few samples of this study predate the infection). The sample titles of this study are shuffled in the database, so cell type and time point are left out; the donor was told from shared clones.

The chain has TRBV18 and TRBJ1-6, with D perhaps TRBD1 (5 bases). The V end lost 4 bases, the J end lost 8 bases, and 18 bases lay between the germline ends. CDR3 size: 16 residues. The germline V gene has CDR1 KGHSH and CDR2 LQKENI. CDR3 loop: CASSQYRGTEDSPLHF. The CDR3 nucleotides read TGTGCCAGCTCACAGTATCGGGGGACGGAGGATTCACCCCTCCACTTT.

There are a few counts of this clonotype. CDR3 protein: CSARGFSGLRETQYF. The DNA for the CDR3 is TGCAGTGCTAGAGGGTTTTCGGGGCTTCGGGAGACCCAGTACTTC. The chain combines TRBV20-1 with TRBJ2-5, with D perhaps assigned TRBD1 or TRBD2 (5 bases each). From germline, CDR1 is DFQATT and CDR2 SNEGSKA (reference sequence). The CDR3 is made up of 15 amino acids. The V end lost 1 base, the J end lost 5 bases, and 17 bases lay between the germline ends.

This clonotype was seen once. The V and J genes are TRBV6-2 or TRBV6-3 and TRBJ1-4; weak D call: TRBD1 (6 bases). Germline V CDR1 and CDR2: MNHEY, SVGEGT. V was cut by 6 bases and J by 7 bases, with 18 bases left in between. CDR3 size: 15 residues. The CDR3: CASSPAGAFREKLFF. The DNA for the CDR3 is TGTGCCAGCAGCCCCGCAGGGGCCTTTCGTGAAAAACTGTTTTTT.

The chain has TRBV18 and TRBJ1-4; 7 positions match TRBD1. Germline V gene data show CDR1 as KGHSH and CDR2 as LQKENI. CDR3 length equals 15 residues. The J segment lost 2 bases and the V segment lost 6 bases, leaving 6 bases of the junction unmatched. The CDR3 DNA sequence: TGTGCCAGCTCGCCGGAGACAGGGACTAATGAAAAACTGTTTTTT. Amino acid sequence: CASSPETGTNEKLFF.

This clonotype was counted a few times. V gene TRBV5-1 combines with J gene TRBJ2-1; D may match TRBD1 or TRBD2 (5 bases each). CDR1 and CDR2 from the germline V gene are SGHRS and YFSETQ. This CDR3 has 14 amino acids. Between the trimmed V and J ends, which lost 5 bases and 2 bases, there was a span of 11 bases. The CDR3 sequence is CASSMGETYNEQFF. In nucleotides, the CDR3 is TGCGCCAGCAGTATGGGGGAGACCTACAATGAGCAGTTCTTC.

The chain combines TRBV12-3 or TRBV12-4 with TRBJ2-5; D uncertain. The CDR3 contains 12 residues. V dropped 7 bases and J dropped 4 bases, with 10 bases sitting between them. The CDR3 here is CASTATRETQYF. The CDR3 DNA reads as TGTGCCAGCACCGCGACAAGAGAGACCCAGTACTTC.

The rearrangement links TRBV7-9 to TRBJ1-1; perhaps TRBD1 as D (6 bases). V dropped 8 bases and J dropped 7 bases, with 14 bases sitting between them. Germline V gene lookup returns CDR1 SEHNR and CDR2 FQNEAQ (reference sequence). This CDR3 region has 12 residues. In DNA form, the CDR3 reads TGTGCCAGCGCAAAAGACAGGATTGAAGCTTTCTTT. Residues: CASAKDRIEAFF.

Only a few counts were recorded for this clonotype. The chain links TRBV20-1 to TRBJ2-3; 7 bases match TRBD2. CDR1 is DFQATT and CDR2 is SNEGSKA in the germline V gene (reference sequence). V lost 2 bases and J lost 0; bases outside the gene matches: 11. The CDR3 contains 17 residues. The CDR3 DNA sequence: TGCAGTGCTAGATTCGGGCTAGCGGCCCTTAGCACAGATACGCAGTATTTT. This gives the protein CSARFGLAALSTDTQYF.

V usage is TRBV12-3 or TRBV12-4 and J usage is TRBJ2-7; D may be TRBD2 (6 bases). This CDR3 comprises 20 residues. V lost 1 base and J 2 bases, leaving 27 bases between the germline ends. The CDR3 is CASSLGLRRGVALLTYEQYF. In DNA, the CDR3 is TGTGCCAGCAGTTTAGGGCTTAGGAGGGGTGTGGCCCTACTTACCTACGAGCAGTACTTC.

The V and J genes are TRBV3-1 and TRBJ2-7; either TRBD1 or TRBD2 may fit D (5 bases each). Per the germline V gene, CDR1 is LGHDT and CDR2 is YNNKEL (reference sequence). The CDR3 contains 14 residues. V was shortened by 3 bases and J by 3 bases, with 12 bases between the two germline ends. CDR3 bases: TGTGCCAGCAGCCAGTCGGGACCAAGCTACGAGCAGTACTTC. Translated, it gives CASSQSGPSYEQYF.

This clonotype was detected a few times. CDR3 amino acids: CASSFAGSLGEQYF. For the CDR3, the DNA is TGTGCCAGCAGTTTTGCGGGATCTCTGGGAGAGCAGTACTTC. The rearrangement links TRBV12-3 or TRBV12-4 to TRBJ2-7; maybe TRBD2 (6 bases). The ends were cut back, 3 bases at V and 7 bases at J, with 16 bases in the middle. The CDR3 is 14 amino acids.

This chain uses TRBV7-2 with TRBJ2-7; the D gene could be TRBD1 or TRBD2 (6 bases each). Trimming removed 5 bases from V and 3 bases from J, with 17 bases in between. The V gene's germline CDR1 is SGHTA and CDR2 FQGNSA. The CDR3 consists of 15 residues. CDR3 residues: CASSAAGGEFYEQYF. The CDR3 DNA reads TGTGCCAGCAGCGCCGCCGGGGGCGAGTTCTACGAGCAGTACTTC.

The genes are TRBV19 and TRBJ2-1; TRBD2 matches at 9 bases. Trimming at V came to 3 bases and at J to 8 bases, leaving 11 bases not matched to a gene. Germline V gene sequence: CDR1 LNHDA, CDR2 SQIVND (reference sequence). This CDR3 region has 16 residues. The CDR3 reads CASSMSSSGIFYEQFF. The CDR3 DNA follows: TGTGCCAGTAGTATGTCCTCTAGCGGGATATTCTATGAGCAGTTCTTC.

The V gene is TRBV4-1, the J gene TRBJ1-1, with D possibly TRBD1 on 5 matching bases. V was shortened by 4 bases and J by 4 bases, with 19 bases between the two germline ends. The CDR3 sequence is 16 residues long. Germline CDR1 is MGHRA and CDR2 is YSYEKL. DNA of the CDR3: TGCGCCAGCAGCCCACGGACTAGCAGGGTTACCACTGAAGCTTTCTTT. Encoded protein: CASSPRTSRVTTEAFF.

The V gene is TRBV6-6, the J gene TRBJ2-5; 15 nucleotides align to TRBD2. Trimming at V came to 1 base and at J to 1 base, leaving 10 bases not matched to a gene. The germline gives CDR1 MNHNY, CDR2 SVGAGI (reference sequence). The CDR3 extends over 20 amino acids. The CDR3 reads CASSYWGLAGGSSFQETQYF. CDR3 coding DNA: TGTGCCAGCAGTTACTGGGGACTAGCGGGGGGCTCCTCCTTCCAAGAGACCCAGTACTTC.

There are many counts of this clonotype. V is TRBV5-4 and J is TRBJ2-3; TRBD1 matches 11 bases. V shed 3 bases, J shed 2 bases, and the junction held 2 bases outside the gene matches. Germline V gene sequence: CDR1 SGHNT, CDR2 YYREEE (reference sequence). The length of the CDR3 is 15 residues. The CDR3 region is CASSYGQGATDTQYF. The CDR3, as DNA: TGTGCCAGCAGCTACGGACAGGGGGCCACAGATACGCAGTATTTT.

The V gene is TRBV6-5, the J gene TRBJ1-1, with D unresolved. Per germline, CDR1 MNHEY and CDR2 SVGAGI. The CDR3 extends over 12 amino acids. Trimming left V 4 bases short and J 9 bases short, with 12 bases between. The CDR3 loop reads CASSSSESKAFF. The DNA of the CDR3 is TGTGCCAGCAGTTCCTCCGAAAGCAAAGCTTTCTTT.

The rearrangement links TRBV29-1 to TRBJ2-7; tentative D call: TRBD1 (5 bases). The CDR3 totals 13 residues. Germline CDR1 SQVTM, CDR2 ANQGSEA. Trimming shortened V by 3 bases and J by 2 bases, and 11 bases separated the two germline ends. CDR3 amino acids: CSVEGQYTYEQYF. Written as DNA, the CDR3 is TGCAGCGTTGAGGGGCAGTATACCTACGAGCAGTACTTC.

V and J are TRBV7-9 and TRBJ2-7; 8 bases align to TRBD1. Germline V gene data show CDR1 as SEHNR and CDR2 as FQNEAQ (reference sequence). J was trimmed by 4 bases and V by 7 bases; bases with no gene match: 12. The CDR3 length is 15 residues. DNA of the CDR3: TGTGCCAGCAACTCTGAGGGCAGGGGGCTTTACGAGCAGTACTTC. This translates into CASNSEGRGLYEQYF.

This clonotype was seen a handful of times. The rearrangement links TRBV12-5 to TRBJ1-1, with 8 nucleotides matching TRBD1. Looked up from germline, CDR1 is LGHNT and CDR2 is FRNRAP. After removal of 1 base from V and 3 bases from J, the junction contained 4 bases not matched to a gene. The CDR3 length is 15 residues. This chain's CDR3 is CASGLGDRTHTEAFF. The CDR3 coding sequence is TGTGCTAGTGGTTTGGGGGACAGGACTCACACTGAAGCTTTCTTT.

The chain is built from TRBV18 and TRBJ1-3, with TRBD1 matching over 7 bases. With 4 bases clipped from V and 1 base from J, the junction kept 7 bases outside the gene matches. Germline values: CDR1 KGHSH, CDR2 LQKENI. The CDR3 has 16 residues. CDR3 bases: TGTGCCAGCTCACGGTCGGGACAGCTATCTGGAAACACCATATATTTT. The encoded protein is CASSRSGQLSGNTIYF. The whole variable domain, remainder taken from reference TRBV18 and TRBJ1-3, is NAGVMQNPRHLVRRRGQEARLRCSPMKGHSHVYWYRQLPEEGLKFMVYLQKENIIDESGMPKERFSAEFPKEGPSILRIQQVVRGDSAAYFCASSRSGQLSGNTIYFGEGSWLTVV.

The chain combines TRBV20-1 with TRBJ2-1; no firm D call. Per germline, CDR1 DFQATT and CDR2 SNEGSKA (reference sequence). Trimming took off 1 base at V and 0 bases at J, with 4 bases between the two ends. The CDR3 contains 13 residues. The DNA of the CDR3 is TGCAGTGCTAGAGGAGGCTCCTACAATGAGCAGTTCTTC. It codes for CSARGGSYNEQFF.

The chain is built from TRBV29-1 and TRBJ2-5, with a tentative D call TRBD1 (6 bases). The germline CDR1 and CDR2 sequences are SQVTM and ANQGSEA. Trimming stripped 6 bases from V and 1 base from J, with 9 bases between. The CDR3 runs 12 residues. This chain's CDR3 is CSVIRGQETQYF. The CDR3 bases are TGCAGCGTAATCAGGGGCCAAGAGACCCAGTACTTC. Supplemented by reference TRBV29-1 and TRBJ2-5, the full variable domain reads SAVISQKPSRDICQRGTSLTIQCQVDSQVTMMFWYRQQPGQSLTLIATANQGSEATYESGFVIDKFPISRPNLTFSTLTVSNMSPEDSSIYLCSVIRGQETQYFGPGTRLLVL.

Ten or more counts support this clonotype. The V gene is TRBV25-1, the J gene TRBJ2-2; D gene uncertain. The V end was cut by 8 bases, the J end by 1 base, with 8 bases between. The CDR3 consists of 13 residues. Germline values: CDR1 MGHDK, CDR2 SYGVNS. The CDR3, as DNA: TGTGCCAGCGTCGAACAGAACACCGGGGAGCTGTTTTTT. This codes for CASVEQNTGELFF.

This clonotype was seen a few times. The V and J genes are TRBV19 and TRBJ2-1; 10 bases are a match to TRBD2. The CDR3 contains 15 residues. Per the germline V gene, CDR1 is LNHDA and CDR2 is SQIVND (reference sequence). J gave up 7 bases and V 7 bases, and 10 bases lay outside the gene matches. CDR3 in DNA: TGTGCCAGTATGAGTATAGCGGGGGGTTTTAATGAGCAGTTCTTC. This translates into CASMSIAGGFNEQFF.

This chain uses TRBV20-1 with TRBJ2-1, with TRBD2 as a possible D gene (5 bases). Germline loops: CDR1 DFQATT, CDR2 SNEGSKA (reference sequence). V dropped 0 bases and J dropped 5 bases, with 14 bases sitting between them. The CDR3 is made up of 15 amino acids. The CDR3 loop reads CSARDPRGWNNEQFF. As DNA, the CDR3 is TGCAGTGCTAGAGATCCTCGCGGGTGGAACAATGAGCAGTTCTTC.

V is TRBV7-3 and J is TRBJ1-1; 7 nucleotides match TRBD1. CDR3 length equals 16 residues. J was trimmed by 4 bases and V by 1 base; bases with no gene match: 9. Germline-derived CDR1 and CDR2 are SGHTA and FQGTGA. The CDR3 region has the DNA TGTGCCAGCAGCTTAATGTGGGACAGTGGTTTCACTGAAGCTTTCTTT. It encodes CASSLMWDSGFTEAFF.

V is TRBV5-4 and J is TRBJ2-2, with D uncertain. In germline, CDR1 is SGHNT, CDR2 YYREEE (reference sequence). This CDR3 region has 14 residues. The ends were cut back, 3 bases at V and 0 bases at J, with 6 bases in the middle. The CDR3 reads CASSSTANTGELFF. CDR3 bases: TGTGCCAGCAGCTCTACAGCGAACACCGGGGAGCTGTTTTTT.

This rearrangement joins TRBV9 to TRBJ2-1; D may match TRBD1 or TRBD2 (5 bases each). The germline V gene has CDR1 SGDLS and CDR2 YYNGEE. This CDR3 contains 14 residues. Trimming pared 4 bases from V and 7 bases from J, leaving 15 bases between. CDR3 sequence reads: CASSSRAQGNEQFF. CDR3 sequence (DNA): TGTGCCAGCAGCTCGAGGGCCCAGGGAAATGAGCAGTTCTTC.

This clonotype was detected once. The V and J genes are TRBV5-1 and TRBJ2-7; D is possibly TRBD1 (6 bases). The CDR3 runs 13 residues. The germline V gene has CDR1 SGHRS and CDR2 YFSETQ. Trimming stripped 4 bases from V and 2 bases from J, with 10 bases between. CDR3: CASSRDNPYEQYF. The CDR3 DNA sequence: TGCGCCAGCAGCCGGGACAACCCCTACGAGCAGTACTTC.

The V gene is TRBV19, the J gene TRBJ2-3; perhaps D is TRBD1 or TRBD2 (5 bases each). Germline lookup yields CDR1 LNHDA and CDR2 SQIVND (reference sequence). The CDR3 sequence is 14 residues long. Trimming pared 11 bases from V and 7 bases from J, leaving 22 bases between. The CDR3 sequence is CAAQRGGVGNTQYF. The CDR3 nucleotides are TGTGCCGCCCAAAGGGGCGGCGTCGGGAATACGCAGTATTTT.

The CDR3 nucleotides are TGTGCCAGCTCACCTCCGGGACTCAAGAACACCGGGGAGCTGTTTTTT. It yields the protein CASSPPGLKNTGELFF. J is TRBJ2-2 and V is TRBV18; D may be TRBD2 (6 bases). V dropped 3 bases and J dropped 1 base, with 12 bases sitting between them. CDR3 length equals 16 residues. Looked up from germline, CDR1 is KGHSH and CDR2 is LQKENI.